This T cell receptor beta chain was retrieved from a study of early T cells in non-severe SARS-CoV-2 infection (dated by TCRdb to 2020 to 2022). For the wider study: Because TCR sequencing was done on bulk RNA from unsorted whole blood, the alpha and beta chains could not be paired.

Receptors were amplified or captured by 5' RACE. TCRdb shows the sequencer as NextSeq 500. The TCR library protocol attached unique molecular identifiers to individual cDNA molecules to correct for sequencing error and PCR bias. Both TCR alpha and beta chains were sequenced, and tight co-correlation was observed between alpha and beta sequence abundances in each sample. The original methods were these. Decombinator V4 was used to perform V gene, J gene and CDR3 annotation of TCR sequences. TCRs were defined as expanded if a significant change between any two time points was detected under a Poisson model with p below 0.0001. TCR abundances were normalised to the total number of TCRs sequenced per sample and were expressed as counts per million. MAIT TCRs were defined by TRAV1-2 paired with TRAJ12, TRAJ20 or TRAJ33, and iNKT TCRs by TRAV10 paired with TRAJ18. VDJdb, accessed 1 November 2021, was searched for CMV, EBV and SARS-CoV-2 annotated TCRs, with TCRs annotated for multiple antigens excluded. TCRdb reworked the public reads: Q25 trimming with fastp, MiXCR clone assembly, productive beta chains retained. Merged by CDR3 protein, the rows form single entries marked with the most common genes and DNA. TCRdb's processing, not the authors' own work, is the source of the V and J calls. This sample has about 77,000 distinct CDR3 sequences in its table, and 15% to 20% of those were observed once. The top ten clones comprise approximately 2.9% of the sample.

As concerns this clonotype: Its antigen target is currently unknown. The sample holds no much larger clone one base away, and base qualities are not on file.

This was a case-control study nested in a cohort of healthcare workers in London, UK, who had nasopharyngeal swab PCR tests and blood samples taken every week. Healthcare workers were recruited between 23 and 31 March 2020, during the week of the UK lockdown, and were followed weekly for up to about 15 weeks. The study at large found these results: VDJdb matching was skewed toward anti-spike CD8 responses and likely underestimated virus-specific expansions by missing private and CD4 specificities.

Per the germline V gene, SGHRS is the CDR1 and YFSETQ is the CDR2. From cysteine to phenylalanine, the CDR3 is 13 amino acids long. The entry retains the CDR3 DNA only, 39 bases that are in frame from base 1. Cut back by 1 base and 4 bases, the V and J ends lie 6 bases apart. The sample consisted of whole blood. This clonotype was sampled from an adult who was a healthcare worker with PCR-confirmed SARS-CoV-2 infection or an uninfected control (not recorded which). Recombination linked TRBV5-1 to TRBJ2-1, with a weak D call of TRBD2 (5 bases match). The CDR3 reads as follows: CASSLTGYNEQFF. In nucleotides, the sequence is TGCGCCAGCAGCTTGACGGGGTACAATGAGCAGTTCTTC.